This is a list of T cell receptor beta chains from one sample in a study of T cell changes during pregnancy in multiple sclerosis. Repertoires were generated with immunoSEQ multiplex PCR, while TCRdb's copy carries only in-frame clones and drops some. The table has under 120,000 clones, roughly nine tenths seen once. The sequences come from peripheral blood, collected after pregnancy. These TCRs come from a female donor with multiple sclerosis, enrolled in a pregnancy study. Both conserved end residues are part of each CDR3. A D gene is named only where the DNA matches it firmly. The size entry is marked missing in some rows and otherwise reads once, few, many or a size class.

TRBJ1-2 - TRBV28 - 13 TGTGCCAGCAGCCGACCCGGCCCCGGGGGCTACACCTTC CASSRPGPGGYTF
TRBJ2-7 once TRBV4-1 TRBD2 14 TGCGCCAGCAGCCATTTGAGCGGGACCTACGAGCAGTACTTC CASSHLSGTYEQYF
TRBJ1-4 once TRBV11-2 - 15 TGTGCCAGCAGTAAGATGGAGTTCTCTAATGAAAAACTGTTTTTT CASSKMEFSNEKLFF
TRBJ2-1 - TRBV6-5 - 16 TGTGCCAGCAGTTACTCTCCCCTCACAGCCTACAATGAGCAGTTCTTC CASSYSPLTAYNEQFF
TRBJ2-1 - TRBV7-6 - 17 TGTGCCAGCAGCTTAGGCCGCGCTAAGTCCCTCTACAATGAGCAGTTCTTC CASSLGRAKSLYNEQFF
TRBJ2-3 once TRBV9 - 15 TGTGCCAGCAGCGTACAGGGGTCTAGCACAGATACGCAGTATTTT CASSVQGSSTDTQYF
TRBJ1-1 - TRBV27 TRBD1 14 TGTGCCAGCAGTTTGCAGACAGGGCTCGGGGAAGCTTTCTTT CASSLQTGLGEAFF
TRBJ2-7 - TRBV6-6 TRBD2 15 TGTGCCAGCCGATCGTTAGGTGGGGGGGTTTACGAGCAGTACTTC CASRSLGGGVYEQYF
TRBJ1-5 - TRBV5-4 - 12 TGTGCCAGCAGCTTGGCCGGGGGGCCCCAGCATTTT CASSLAGGPQHF
TRBJ1-6 - TRBV7-2 - 17 TGTGCCAGCAGAAAGGGACAAGACCTCTCCTATAATTCACCCCTCCACTTT CASRKGQDLSYNSPLHF
TRBJ2-5 - TRBV6-1 TRBD1 15 TGTGCCAGCAGTAAGTCGACAGGGGATATGGAGACCCAGTACTTC CASSKSTGDMETQYF
TRBJ1-2 - TRBV27 - 13 TGTGCCAGCAGTTTTCGCGGCGGGTATGGCTACACCTTC CASSFRGGYGYTF
TRBJ2-4 - TRBV10-3 TRBD2 15 TGTGCCATCAGAGCGACTAGCGGGGGGGCCGACATTCAGTACTTC CAIRATSGGADIQYF
TRBJ2-3 - TRBV4-1 TRBD2 19 TGCGCCAGCAGCCAAGCTCCCGGGACTAGCGGGGGGACCACAGATACGCAGTATTTT CASSQAPGTSGGTTDTQYF
TRBJ1-1 - TRBV6-4 TRBD1 19 TGTGCCAGCAGTGACTCCATATTTCGACAGGGCCGGGAGAACACTGAAGCTTTCTTT CASSDSIFRQGRENTEAFF
TRBJ1-2 once TRBV28 TRBD1 15 TGTGCCAGCAGTGCCCCCGGCACAGGGGCCTATGGCTACACCTTC CASSAPGTGAYGYTF
TRBJ1-2 - TRBV15 - 13 TGTGCCACCAGCAGCAGAACAGGGAGTGGCTACACCTTC CATSSRTGSGYTF
TRBJ2-1 - TRBV7-9 TRBD2 16 TGTGCCAGCAGCCCGCCCGGGACTAGGTTGTACAATGAGCAGTTCTTC CASSPPGTRLYNEQFF
TRBJ1-2 - TRBV10-2 - 11 TGCGCAGTGGGGAGGGGCGATGGCTACACCTTC CAVGRGDGYTF
TRBJ1-2 - TRBV19 TRBD1 16 TGTGCCAGTAGTACCTTGCCCGGGACAGGAGAATATGGCTACACCTTC CASSTLPGTGEYGYTF
TRBJ2-3 - TRBV29-1 TRBD2 17 TGCAGCGCCGCAGGCCCCCTAGCGGGGGACTCCACAGATACGCAGTATTTT CSAAGPLAGDSTDTQYF
TRBJ2-1 - TRBV7-3 TRBD2 17 TGTGCCAGCAGCTTAAACCCAAGACTAGCGTCCTACAATGAGCAGTTCTTC CASSLNPRLASYNEQFF
TRBJ2-3 - TRBV11-3 - 14 TGTGCCAGCAGCTTAGGGAGGCTTACAGATACGCAGTATTTT CASSLGRLTDTQYF
TRBJ2-2 - TRBV7-9 - 13 TGTGCCAGCGACGGGGCGAACACCGGGGAGCTGTTTTTT CASDGANTGELFF
TRBJ2-5 - TRBV5-6 - 14 TGTGCCAGCAGCTTGACAGCAGGGGTAGAGACCCAGTACTTC CASSLTAGVETQYF
TRBJ1-4 - TRBV5-1 - 15 TGCGCCAGCAGCTTGGGCGGTGGGAGTAATGAAAAACTGTTTTTT CASSLGGGSNEKLFF
TRBJ2-1 - TRBV6-5 - 15 TGTGCCAGCAGACCACTTGTTTCGTCCTACAATGAGCAGTTCTTC CASRPLVSSYNEQFF
TRBJ1-3 - TRBV15 - 15 TGTGCCACCAGCAGAGATCAGGGGTCTGGAAACACCATATATTTT CATSRDQGSGNTIYF
TRBJ2-7 - TRBV11-3 - 13 TGTGCCAGCAGCTTAGCCAGGGACTACGAGCAGTACTTC CASSLARDYEQYF